This T cell receptor beta chain was identified during a study of Tregs in tolerant kidney transplant recipients. The CDR3 is 15 residues long. Losses at the gene ends were 4 bases for V and 4 bases for J; bases not matched to a gene: 9. In germline, CDR1 is SGHRS, CDR2 YFSETQ. Study-level results: The most relevant donor-specific Treg TCRbeta repertoire apparently came from expansion with activated donor B cells.

In regard to this clone: Its target is unknown.

Libraries were prepared by immunoSEQ multiplex PCR; TCRdb keeps only in-frame clonotypes and omits some of them. The sample lists hundreds of thousands of clones; more than 65% were seen once. Sequencing used CD4+ T cells from blood. This receptor was taken from a human donor in good health. The chain uses TRBV5-1 and TRBJ2-5; 8 positions agree with TRBD2. The CDR3 reads CASSMLGLAGETQYF. The CDR3 coding sequence is TGCGCCAGCAGCATGTTAGGGCTAGCGGGAGAGACCCAGTACTTC.